This entry lists 7 T cell receptor beta chains sequenced from one sample in a study of control samples from healthy donors and cancer patients. TCRdb's table, derived via immunoSEQ multiplex PCR, lists solely in-frame clones and lacks some. Of some 71,000 clones detected, approximately 89% appear once; the ten largest clones hold approximately 2.3%. Sequenced material: PBMCs. These receptors came from a woman aged 45-65 years with head and neck cancer.

This clone was counted a single time. The chain couples TRBV28 to TRBJ2-3; 9 nucleotides align to TRBD2. This CDR3 region has 14 residues. Per the germline V gene, CDR1 is MDHEN and CDR2 is SYDVKM. Unmatched junction bases numbered 8, after V lost 7 bases and J lost 6 bases. In DNA, the CDR3 is TGTGCCAGCACCTTAGCGGGGGCCCGTGATACGCAGTATTTT. Protein sequence: CASTLAGARDTQYF.

In its sample, this clone was seen a few times. The V and J genes are TRBV10-1 and TRBJ2-5; the D is unclear. Trimming cost V 10 bases and J 7 bases, with 10 bases left between them. Looked up from germline, CDR1 is WNHNN and CDR2 is SYGVQD (reference sequence). The CDR3 runs 10 residues. The CDR3 nucleotides read TGCGCCACCATTCATAGGACCCAGTACTTC. Protein sequence: CATIHRTQYF.

V usage is TRBV12-5 and J usage is TRBJ2-3, with a possible D match to TRBD2 (6 bases). Germline V gene sequence: CDR1 LGHNT, CDR2 FRNRAP. V was trimmed by 8 bases and J by 5 bases, leaving 14 bases between them. The CDR3 consists of 13 residues. The CDR3 DNA is TGTGCTAGTCGACTAGAATTGGGAGATACGCAGTATTTT. Encoded protein: CASRLELGDTQYF. The whole variable domain, filled in from reference TRBV12-5 and TRBJ2-3, reads DARVTQTPRHKVTEMGQEVTMRCQPILGHNTVFWYRQTMMQGLELLAYFRNRAPLDDSGMPKDRFSAEMPDATLATLKIQPSEPRDSAVYFCASRLELGDTQYFGPGTRLTVL.

The V and J genes are TRBV7-2 and TRBJ2-3, with no clear D. The CDR3 is 12 residues long. Germline loops: CDR1 SGHTA, CDR2 FQGNSA. Trimming removed 5 bases from V and 5 bases from J, with 8 bases in between. This chain's CDR3 is CASSPPGDTQYF. The CDR3 nucleotides read TGTGCCAGCAGCCCTCCCGGAGATACGCAGTATTTT.

This chain joins TRBV9 and TRBJ1-1; 7 bases align to TRBD1. Germline CDR1 reads SGDLS; CDR2 reads YYNGEE. There are 16 residues in the CDR3. Trimming at V came to 2 bases and at J to 1 base, leaving 8 bases not matched to a gene. In nucleotides, the CDR3 is TGTGCCAGCAGCGTGGGGACAGCACCCCAGAACACTGAAGCTTTCTTT. Encoded protein: CASSVGTAPQNTEAFF.

The chain links TRBV5-1 to TRBJ1-4; no clear D. The CDR3 has 14 residues. Germline CDR1 SGHRS, CDR2 YFSETQ. Trimming left V 1 base short and J 1 base short, with 5 bases between. The CDR3 nucleotides are TGCGCCAGCAGCTTGACGGGAACTAATGAAAAACTGTTTTTT. Encoded protein: CASSLTGTNEKLFF.

Notes on this clone: This may be a read error, as it is one base from a much larger clone. V and J are TRBV9 and TRBJ1-3, with TRBD1 matching 8 bases. The CDR3 runs 15 residues. Germline assignment: CDR1 SGDLS and CDR2 YYNGEE. CDR3 residues: CVSSAQGATGNTIYF. The DNA of the CDR3 is TGTGTCAGCAGCGCCCAGGGGGCGACCGGAAACACCATATATTTT.